This TCR beta chain was identified in a study of T cell repertoires in cytomegalovirus infection. Study in general: TCR beta signatures that were public indicated CMV infection and matching HLA type.

TCRdb re-called the reads with MiXCR, one entry per CDR3 protein. The sample carries more than 150,000 distinct CDR3 sequences, 28% recorded once. The sequenced material came from PBMCs. The receptor comes from a human donor in good health (CMV status not recorded). Some clones in this sample may be carry-over from other donors' samples.

DNA for the CDR3: TGTGCCAGCAGCCCTGGGCCTGGGGTACGCTCTGAAGCTTTCTTT. This gives the protein CASSPGPGVRSEAFF. The rearrangement uses TRBV7-6 and TRBJ1-1; D is unclear. The CDR3 extends over 15 amino acids. Trimming took off 5 bases at V and 6 bases at J, with 19 bases between the two ends. Germline CDR1 and CDR2: SGHVS and FNYEAQ.